This is a list of T cell receptor beta chains from one sample in a study of T-cell memory formation after mild COVID-19. TCRdb re-derived calls from the 5' RACE reads in MiXCR, one entry per CDR3 protein. The table shows hundreds of thousands of distinct CDR3 sequences, with 25% to 30% occurring only once. Sequencing used PBMCs or a T cell subset sorted from them (not recorded which). Every receptor here comes from an adult woman who had mild COVID-19 (a few samples of this study predate the infection). Cell type and time point are not known. Both conserved end residues are part of each CDR3. The D gene is left open where the match is weak. Expanded clones are given a class, and other clones once, few, many or no size at all.

j_call	d_call	clone_size	v_call	cdr3_nt	cdr3_aa
TRBJ1-2	.	many	TRBV11-2	TGTGCCAGCAGCTTAGCAGGGGCTAACTATGGCTACACCTTC	CASSLAGANYGYTF
TRBJ2-1	.	.	TRBV9	TGTGCCAGCAGCGTAGCGGGTCATGAGCAGTTCTTC	CASSVAGHEQFF
TRBJ2-3	.	.	TRBV20-1	TGCAGTGCTAGAGAAAGGGGCAAGATCACAGATACGCAGTATTTT	CSARERGKITDTQYF
TRBJ2-4	TRBD1	.	TRBV4-3	TGCGCCAGCAGCCAAGCATTGGACAGGGAGGCCAAAAACATTCAGTACTTC	CASSQALDREAKNIQYF
TRBJ1-1	.	.	TRBV29-1	TGCAGCGTTGTTTATGTTGAAGCTTTCTTT	CSVVYVEAFF
TRBJ2-1	TRBD2	.	TRBV4-3	TGCGCCAGCAGCCAGGAGCGGGATAATCTCGTAGAGCAGTTCTTC	CASSQERDNLVEQFF
TRBJ2-1	TRBD2	.	TRBV4-1	TGCGCCAGCAGCCTCGTCGGGCGGGAGCTCTATGAGCAGTTCTTC	CASSLVGRELYEQFF
TRBJ2-3	.	.	TRBV19	TGTGCCAGTAGTGCCGCTAGGCCCCAGGGAGATACGCAGTATTTT	CASSAARPQGDTQYF
TRBJ2-1	TRBD2	.	TRBV5-1	TGCGCCAGCAGCCCCCCCGGGACTAGTGCATACAATGAGCAGTTCTTC	CASSPPGTSAYNEQFF
TRBJ2-1	.	.	TRBV25-1	TGTGCCAGCAGTGGTTACTACAATGAGCAGTTCTTC	CASSGYYNEQFF
TRBJ1-6	TRBD1	few	TRBV7-2	TGTGCCAGCAGCGCCACGACAGGGCAATCACCCCTCCACTTT	CASSATTGQSPLHF
TRBJ1-2	.	.	TRBV5-1	TGCGCCAGCAGCTTGGGCGAGTGGGACTATGGCTACACCTTC	CASSLGEWDYGYTF
TRBJ2-7	.	.	TRBV5-1	TGCGCCAGCAGCTTGGCCCAGGGTGGGACCTACGAGCAGTACTTC	CASSLAQGGTYEQYF
TRBJ2-7	.	.	TRBV6-1	TGTGCCAGCACTCTCATTCCGTCCTACGAGCAGTACTTC	CASTLIPSYEQYF
TRBJ2-1	.	.	TRBV7-7	TGTGCCAGCAGCGGAACCATGATCTCCTACAATGAGCAGTTCTTC	CASSGTMISYNEQFF
TRBJ1-4	.	.	TRBV29-1	TGCAGCGCTGGTTGGGGTGAAAAACTGTTTTTT	CSAGWGEKLFF
TRBJ2-7	TRBD2	medium-sized	TRBV7-8	TGTGCCAGCAGCCACCTGATTGGAGCGGGGGACCCCGAGCAGTACTTC	CASSHLIGAGDPEQYF
TRBJ2-1	TRBD2	.	TRBV20-1	TGCAGTGCGAACAGCGGGAGTTACAATGAGCAGTTCTTC	CSANSGSYNEQFF
TRBJ2-7	TRBD2	few	TRBV5-1	TGCGCCAGCAGCCGTACTAGCGGGGGCCTCTACGAGCAGTACTTC	CASSRTSGGLYEQYF
TRBJ1-5	.	.	TRBV7-8	TGTGCCAGCAGCTTAGCGGACGGGAGGGATCAGCCCCAGCATTTT	CASSLADGRDQPQHF
TRBJ1-6	.	.	TRBV7-2	TGTGCCAGCAGCTCCCAAGCCAGCGGTTCACCCCTCCACTTT	CASSSQASGSPLHF
TRBJ2-2	TRBD2	.	TRBV6-2/TRBV6-3	TGTGCCAGCAGTTACCGCACGCTCCCTAGCGGGAGGCTCCCCGGGGAGCTGTTTTTT	CASSYRTLPSGRLPGELFF
TRBJ1-2	.	.	TRBV29-1	TGCAGCGTTTGTGGGGACCATATCTATGGCTACACCTTC	CSVCGDHIYGYTF
TRBJ2-5	TRBD2	few	TRBV3-1	TGTGCCAGCAGCCTAAAAGCCGGGACTAGCGGGAGGGAGACCCAGTACTTC	CASSLKAGTSGRETQYF
TRBJ2-1	TRBD2	.	TRBV2	TGTGCCAGCAGAGGACTAGGTAGAGGGAATGAGCAGTTCTTC	CASRGLGRGNEQFF
TRBJ2-3	TRBD1	.	TRBV20-1	TGCAGTGCTAGAGGCTTTGGGACAGGGGCCACTGGGCAGTATTTT	CSARGFGTGATGQYF
TRBJ2-7	.	.	TRBV12-3/TRBV12-4	TGTGCCACTAAACTATCGAGCTCCTACGAGCAGTACTTC	CATKLSSSYEQYF
TRBJ1-2	.	few	TRBV7-8	TGTGCCAGCAGCCCTAAACGACAGGAGACTCGCTATGGCTACACCTTC	CASSPKRQETRYGYTF
TRBJ2-3	.	few	TRBV7-3	TGTGCCAGCAGCTTAGGGGGGACTCCGGATACGCAGTATTTT	CASSLGGTPDTQYF
TRBJ2-2	.	few	TRBV12-3/TRBV12-4	TGTGCCAGCAGTTTCAGGCAGGGGATCGGGGAGCTGTTTTTT	CASSFRQGIGELFF
TRBJ2-1	TRBD2	.	TRBV29-1	TGCAGCGTTGAAGATCTTTTCCTAGCGGGGAACAATGAGCAGTTCTTC	CSVEDLFLAGNNEQFF
TRBJ2-3	.	few	TRBV20-1	TGCAGTGCTAGCCTGGACAGCAAGAGCACAGATACGCAGTATTTT	CSASLDSKSTDTQYF
TRBJ2-7	.	.	TRBV5-1	TGCGCCAGCAGCTTTGAACCAGGGACGGACTACGAGCAGTACTTC	CASSFEPGTDYEQYF
TRBJ1-2	TRBD1	.	TRBV2	TGTGCCAGCAGTGAAAATGTATCGGGACAGAAATATGGCTACACCTTC	CASSENVSGQKYGYTF
TRBJ2-1	.	.	TRBV7-9	TGTGCCAGCAGGGTAGGGGGCAATGAGCAGTTCTTC	CASRVGGNEQFF
TRBJ1-2	.	few	TRBV29-1	TGCAGCGTTGTCCGCGACTATGGCTACACCTTC	CSVVRDYGYTF
TRBJ1-1	.	few	TRBV10-3	TGTGCCATCAGGACTAACACTGAAGCTTTCTTT	CAIRTNTEAFF
TRBJ1-2	.	.	TRBV7-2	TGTGCCAGCAGCTTAACAGGGTTCCCTAACTATGGCTACACCTTC	CASSLTGFPNYGYTF
TRBJ2-7	TRBD1	few	TRBV27	TGTGCCAGCAGTTTAGACAGGGTCGGTGAGCAGTACTTC	CASSLDRVGEQYF
TRBJ1-2	TRBD1	few	TRBV20-1	TGCAGTCCTGACAGGGGGACATATGGCTACACCTTC	CSPDRGTYGYTF
TRBJ1-2	TRBD1	.	TRBV3-1	TGTGCCAGCAGCCACTCGGGACAGCTTCATGGCTACACCTTC	CASSHSGQLHGYTF
TRBJ2-1	.	.	TRBV24-1	TGTGCCACCAGTGATTCCCGGGCGGCCGGAATGGTCGAGCAGTTCTTC	CATSDSRAAGMVEQFF
TRBJ1-4	.	few	TRBV7-8	TGTGCCAGCAGCCCTCTAGTCGGGGGGCAAGATGAAAAACTGTTTTTT	CASSPLVGGQDEKLFF
TRBJ2-7	.	few	TRBV12-3/TRBV12-4	TGTGCCAGCAGTTTTAACAGGCTGACGGGGGAGCAGTACTTC	CASSFNRLTGEQYF
TRBJ1-5	.	.	TRBV5-1	TGCGCCAGCAGCATGGACCCGAGCCTGGGTCAGCCCCAGCATTTT	CASSMDPSLGQPQHF
TRBJ1-1	.	few	TRBV18	TGTGCCAGCTCCTCGGGACCTACTGAAGCTTTCTTT	CASSSGPTEAFF
TRBJ1-5	.	.	TRBV7-9	TGTGCCAGCAGCTTAAGGGGGGGAAGCAATCAGCCCCAGCATTTT	CASSLRGGSNQPQHF
TRBJ2-5	TRBD1	few	TRBV29-1	TGCAGCGTTTTACAGGGGGAGACCCAGTACTTC	CSVLQGETQYF
TRBJ2-2	.	.	TRBV18	TGTGCCAGCTCACCCGGTGTCTACCGGGGAAAAAGCGGCACCGGGGAGCTGTTTTTT	CASSPGVYRGKSGTGELFF
TRBJ2-7	TRBD2	.	TRBV3-1	TGTGCCAGCAGCCCCGGCTGGGCGGTAGCGGGGACCTACGAGCAGTACTTC	CASSPGWAVAGTYEQYF
TRBJ1-1	.	.	TRBV7-9	TGTGCCAGCAGCCCCTATGGGGGGAATGAAGCTTTCTTT	CASSPYGGNEAFF
TRBJ1-2	.	.	TRBV20-1	TGCAGTGCTAGAGTCCCGGCAGCGTATGGCTACACCTTC	CSARVPAAYGYTF
TRBJ1-2	TRBD1	.	TRBV11-3	TGTGCCAGCAGCTCCAGGGCGACAGGGGTCTATGGCTACACCTTC	CASSSRATGVYGYTF
TRBJ2-7	.	.	TRBV20-1	TGCAGTGCCCCAGTGGGGGGCTACGACGAGCAGTACTTC	CSAPVGGYDEQYF
TRBJ1-5	.	few	TRBV6-2/TRBV6-3	TGTGCCAGCAGATCCCTCAGGGGACCTAGCAATCAGCCCCAGCATTTT	CASRSLRGPSNQPQHF